Listed below are T cell receptor beta chains from one sample, sequenced in a study of CD8+CD57+ T cells in acquired aplastic anemia. Using its own MiXCR run on the reads, TCRdb lists one record per CDR3 protein. Of about 160,000 distinct CDR3 sequences listed, 45% to 55% are singletons. The sequencing input was sorted CD4+, CD8+, or CD8+CD57+ T cells (not recorded which) from PBMCs. These receptors were obtained from a human donor with aplastic anemia. Both conserved end residues are part of each CDR3.

CDR3 length	V gene	J gene	CDR3 protein
14	TRBV10-3	TRBJ1-4	CAISQGTGGEKLFF
15	TRBV7-9	TRBJ1-1	CASSLEHDRNTEAFF
16	TRBV6-1	TRBJ2-7	CASSELNRGPDYEQYF
16	TRBV4-1	TRBJ2-7	CASSQEGTAVSYEQYF
15	TRBV6-2/TRBV6-3	TRBJ2-7	CASSLTLAGGSEQYF
16	TRBV9	TRBJ1-2	CASSASGQGIPYGYTF
14	TRBV7-8	TRBJ2-5	CASSSRDSQETQYF
15	TRBV9	TRBJ1-6	CASSVDEGSNSPLHF
14	TRBV2	TRBJ2-3	CASSARTSTDTQYF
14	TRBV19	TRBJ1-1	CASSIVRQANEAFF
13	TRBV19	TRBJ2-1	CASRAGGLSEQFF